This entry is about one T cell receptor beta chain. Its antigen has not been determined. Within one base of it there is no much larger clone, and no base qualities were kept. This sample is drawn from a study of blood T cell repertoires in COVID-19 (TCRdb year 2020). For the wider study: Samples covering the acute and convalescent phases of COVID-19 were provided by collaborators in the United States, Italy and Spain. The repertoires were made available in a free public database intended to serve as a resource for research on the immune response to SARS-CoV-2. Samples were obtained from the ongoing ImmuneRACE study (first 160 participants) and from about 1,300 subjects provided by 6 global collaborators. The prospective study material was composed of cDNA or gDNA derived from T cells, B-cell-depleted T cells, or PBMCs. The dataset comprised deeply sampled blood TCRbeta repertoires from subjects exposed to, actively infected with, or recovered from COVID-19. Where available, HLA class I and class II types were taken from metadata supplied by the sample provider and were not determined by assay-based typing. A de-identified subject ID, COVID-19 status, age in years and sex were almost always included in the sample metadata. General findings and caveats noted by the study authors: Clinical and demographic metadata were provided uncurated, with the amount varying by source and participant.

Whole blood was collected in K2EDTA tubes by collaborating institutions according to the institutions' own protocols. For TCRbeta analysis, collaborators shipped samples in one of three forms: frozen whole blood, isolated PBMCs, or DNA extracted from either of those sample types. The V and J ends are trimmed by 5 bases and 5 bases, leaving 16 bases between them. For CDR1 and CDR2, the germline V gene lists MDHEN and SYDVKM. From cysteine to phenylalanine, the CDR3 is 14 amino acids long. The kept DNA is CDR3 alone, 42 bases in frame from the first base. TCRbeta CDR3 regions were amplified from genomic DNA using the immunoSEQ Assay, a bias-controlled multiplex PCR. Per the authors' processing: The number of nucleated cells in each sample was estimated from the amplification of reference gene primers within the assay. To quantify the absolute abundance of each unique TCRbeta CDR3 rearrangement, sequence reads were collapsed and filtered. For each sample, productive Simpson clonality was calculated as the square root of Simpson's diversity index across productive rearrangements. TCRdb limited this immuneACCESS table to in-frame rearrangements with V and J called. A share of clones is missing; checked studies link under half to unresolved V genes, and the rest is unexplained. Clonal size and the V and J genes are those of that table, whereas D and trimming came from the DNA. The sample table lists about 14,000 clones, approximately 73% of them with a count of one. The ten largest account for 20% to 25% of the sample.

The TCR originated in a boy between 2 and 15 years old with active or convalescent COVID-19. Material for sequencing was peripheral blood. Recombination joined TRBV28 with TRBJ2-7; the best D guess is TRBD1, with 5 bases matching. The DNA is as follows: TGTGCCAGCAGTGAGGAACAGGCATCTAACGAGCAGTACTTC. Its protein is CASSEEQASNEQYF.